A selection of T cell receptor beta chains follows, all from one sample in a study of T-cell reconstitution after alpha-beta-depleted transplantation in children. MiXCR was run by TCRdb on the PCR reads, yielding one entry per CDR3 protein. The table lists about 300,000 distinct CDR3 sequences, around 10% of them singletons, with less than 9% in the top ten. This specimen consisted of PBMCs, obtained before TCRalphabeta/CD19-depleted stem cell transplant. The receptors shown here come from a boy less than two years old with acute myeloid leukemia, due to receive a stem cell transplant. Each CDR3 is given with its conserved first and last residue. D genes are given only for firm matches. Only some rows state a clone size, as once, few, many or a class for expanded clones.

v_gene	d_gene	abundance	j_gene	len	CDR3nt	CDR3aa
TRBV18	NA	many	TRBJ2-5	16	TGTGCCAGCTCACCGCTCAGGGGGGAGGACCAAGAGACCCAGTACTTC	CASSPLRGEDQETQYF
TRBV3-1	TRBD2	many	TRBJ2-7	15	TGTGCCAGCAGCACGACTAGCGGGGCTCCCTACGAGCAGTACTTC	CASSTTSGAPYEQYF
TRBV5-1	NA	many	TRBJ1-5	13	TGCGCCAGCAGCCCCCGCGAGGATCAGCCCCAGCATTTT	CASSPREDQPQHF
TRBV2	NA	NA	TRBJ2-7	16	TGTGCCAGCAGTGAAATTGTGGCAGGGGTTGGAGGTGAGCAGTACTTC	CASSEIVAGVGGEQYF
TRBV10-3	TRBD1	many	TRBJ1-5	15	TGTGCCATCAGCAACCCCACAGGGGGTAATCAGCCCCAGCATTTT	CAISNPTGGNQPQHF
TRBV7-2	TRBD1	NA	TRBJ1-5	14	TGTGCCAGCAGCCGCAGGGGGGTGGATCAGCCCCAGCATTTT	CASSRRGVDQPQHF
TRBV7-6	NA	few	TRBJ2-7	15	TGTGCCAGCAGCTCGCGGCAGGGGAGGGCCTACGAGCAGTACTTC	CASSSRQGRAYEQYF
TRBV28	TRBD1	many	TRBJ2-3	16	TGTGCCAGCTTCACCGACAGGGGGGGCGGCACAGATACGCAGTATTTT	CASFTDRGGGTDTQYF
TRBV28	NA	NA	TRBJ1-5	15	TGTGCCAGCAGTTTATATTCTTATAGCAATCAGCCCCAGCATTTT	CASSLYSYSNQPQHF
TRBV9	NA	many	TRBJ2-7	15	TGTGCCAGCAGCGTAGCGGGGACCCCCGCGTCCGGGCAGTACTTC	CASSVAGTPASGQYF
TRBV20-1	NA	NA	TRBJ1-6	15	TGCAGTGCTAGAGATTACGGGACAAGTAATTCACCCCTCCACTTT	CSARDYGTSNSPLHF
TRBV7-2	NA	few	TRBJ1-1	13	TGTGCCAGCAGCGTACAGGGGAACACTGAAGCTTTCTTT	CASSVQGNTEAFF
TRBV9	NA	many	TRBJ2-4	15	TGTGCCAGCAGCGTAGAAGGCTCCTCGAAAAACATTCAGTACTTC	CASSVEGSSKNIQYF
TRBV12-3/TRBV12-4	NA	many	TRBJ1-5	15	TGTGCCAGCAGTTTCCGAGGGCGTAAGAATCAGCCCCAGCATTTT	CASSFRGRKNQPQHF
TRBV28	NA	many	TRBJ1-2	14	TGTGCCAGCAGTTTAGCAGGGCCCAACTATGGCTACACCTTC	CASSLAGPNYGYTF
TRBV29-1	NA	many	TRBJ1-1	13	TGCAGCGTTGTCCAGGGAGGGGTAACTGAAGCTTTCTTT	CSVVQGGVTEAFF
TRBV28	TRBD2	many	TRBJ2-7	13	TGTGCCAGCAGTTTTCAGGGAGGGGACGAGCAGTACTTC	CASSFQGGDEQYF
TRBV24-1	NA	few	TRBJ2-7	13	TGTGCCACCAGTACAGGAAGCTCCTACGAGCAGTACTTC	CATSTGSSYEQYF
TRBV12-3/TRBV12-4	NA	NA	TRBJ2-1	14	TGTGACAGCAGCCTGGGACTAGGGGGCCATGAGCAGTTCTTC	CDSSLGLGGHEQFF
TRBV7-9	TRBD1	NA	TRBJ2-7	14	TGTGCCAGCAGCATAAGACAGGGCGCCTACGAGCAGTACTTC	CASSIRQGAYEQYF
TRBV12-3/TRBV12-4	TRBD1	many	TRBJ1-3	16	TGTGCCAGCAGTCGACAGGGATTAAGCTCTGGAAACACCATATATTTT	CASSRQGLSSGNTIYF
TRBV9	TRBD2	many	TRBJ2-1	15	TGTGCCAGCAGCACTCTAGCGGGGCTATTCAATGAGCAGTTCTTC	CASSTLAGLFNEQFF
TRBV12-3/TRBV12-4	NA	many	TRBJ2-7	13	TGTGCCAGCAGTCACCGGGACCCTTACGAGCAGTACTTC	CASSHRDPYEQYF
TRBV12-3/TRBV12-4	NA	many	TRBJ1-2	11	TGTGCCAGCAGTTTCGGAGGCGGCTACACCTTC	CASSFGGGYTF
TRBV20-1	TRBD2	few	TRBJ2-7	18	TGCAGTGCTAGCCCGACTAGCGGGAGGCCCTCTCTACCCTACGAGCAGTACTTC	CSASPTSGRPSLPYEQYF
TRBV7-8	NA	many	TRBJ2-1	15	TGTGCCAGCAGCTTAATTCTGAGTTCCTACAATGAGCAGTTCTTC	CASSLILSSYNEQFF